The 27 T cell receptor beta chains presented below share a single source sample, sequenced in a study of blood T cell repertoires in COVID-19. Generated by immunoSEQ multiplex PCR, the TCRdb table keeps only in-frame clones and is missing some. The table has some 170,000 clones, approximately 95% seen once. Sequenced: peripheral blood. The receptors originated from a woman aged 60 to 75 with COVID-19, enrolled during active disease.

V usage is TRBV18 and J usage is TRBJ2-7; 7 bases agree with TRBD1. Germline V gene sequence: CDR1 KGHSH, CDR2 LQKENI. The CDR3 runs to 17 residues. J gave up 2 bases and V 4 bases, and 14 bases lay outside the gene matches. The CDR3 DNA reads as TGTGCCAGCTCACTAAGTGCCCTCCGGGACAGAGCCTACGAGCAGTACTTC. This sequence encodes CASSLSALRDRAYEQYF.

This sequence joins TRBV4-2 and TRBJ1-2; no firm D call. The germline V gene encodes CDR1 LGHNA and CDR2 YNFKEQ. This CDR3 contains 15 residues. V lost 0 bases and J lost 4, with 12 bases in between. The CDR3 is CASSQDRMGSYGYTF. The CDR3 coding sequence is TGTGCCAGCAGCCAAGATCGTATGGGCTCCTATGGCTACACCTTC.

This chain uses TRBV29-1 with TRBJ1-2, with 9 bases identical to TRBD1. Germline CDR1 is SQVTM and CDR2 is ANQGSEA. V shed 5 bases, J shed 1 base, and the junction held 5 bases outside the gene matches. The CDR3 runs 14 residues. CDR3: CSVTRDRDNYGYTF. The DNA of the CDR3 is TGCAGCGTTACCCGGGACAGGGATAACTATGGCTACACCTTC.

V gene TRBV4-3 combines with J gene TRBJ2-3, with 10 bases that match TRBD2. The CDR3 sequence is 16 residues long. Trimming at V came to 1 base and at J to 4 bases, leaving 5 bases not matched to a gene. Germline values: CDR1 LGHNA, CDR2 YSLEER. The CDR3: CASSQVRLAGADTQYF. CDR3 coding DNA: TGCGCCAGCAGCCAAGTCCGTCTAGCGGGGGCAGATACGCAGTATTTT.

The rearrangement links TRBV6-5 to TRBJ1-2, with D unclear. Germline CDR1 is MNHEY and CDR2 is SVGAGI. V was clipped by 8 bases and J by 0 bases, with 10 bases between them. CDR3 length: 13 residues. CDR3 amino acids: CASRREANYGYTF. CDR3 nucleotide sequence: TGTGCCAGCCGGCGGGAGGCTAACTATGGCTACACCTTC.

This rearrangement joins TRBV5-1 to TRBJ1-2, with TRBD1 matching over 9 bases. The germline V gene has CDR1 SGHRS and CDR2 YFSETQ. With V trimmed by 0 bases and J by 12 bases, 9 bases remained unmatched. CDR3 size: 14 residues. This chain's CDR3 is CASSLEAGQGFNTF. The CDR3 DNA reads as TGCGCCAGCAGCTTGGAGGCGGGACAGGGCTTTAACACCTTC.

This chain links TRBV7-2 with TRBJ2-1, with 9 positions matching TRBD1. The J segment lost 4 bases and the V segment lost 0 bases, leaving 4 bases of the junction unmatched. CDR3 length equals 16 residues. The V gene's germline CDR1 is SGHTA and CDR2 FQGNSA. The CDR3 sequence: CASSLAGQGSYNEQFF. CDR3 DNA: TGTGCCAGCAGCTTAGCGGGACAGGGCTCTTACAATGAGCAGTTCTTC.

The chain couples TRBV9 to TRBJ2-3, with 11 bases lining up with TRBD2. This CDR3 is 13 amino acids long. Germline trimming cut 0 bases from V and 13 bases from J; bases unmatched to any gene: 4. Looked up from germline, CDR1 is SGDLS and CDR2 is YYNGEE. The CDR3 DNA reads TGTGCCAGCAGCGTAGGACTAGCGGGGACAGAGTATTTT. It translates to CASSVGLAGTEYF.

The DNA of the CDR3 is TGCGCCAGCAGCCAAGATTGGGACAATATCCCCAATGAGCAGTTCTTC. Its protein product is CASSQDWDNIPNEQFF. The rearrangement uses TRBV4-3 and TRBJ2-1, with D perhaps matching TRBD1 (6 bases). CDR1 LGHNA and CDR2 YSLEER come from the germline V gene. This CDR3 contains 16 residues. V gave up 0 bases and J gave up 6 bases, with 15 bases separating them.

This chain joins TRBV18 and TRBJ1-2; 8 nucleotides match TRBD1. Germline lookup yields CDR1 KGHSH and CDR2 LQKENI. CDR3 length: 14 residues. J lost 2 bases, V lost 2 bases, and 1 base had no gene match. CDR3 bases: TGTGCCAGCTCACCAGGACAGGGCAACTATGGCTACACCTTC. Encoded protein: CASSPGQGNYGYTF.

This rearrangement joins TRBV7-9 to TRBJ1-2, with D unclear. CDR1 and CDR2 from the germline V gene are SEHNR and FQNEAQ (reference sequence). V lost 4 bases and J lost 0, with 9 bases in between. This CDR3 comprises 14 residues. CDR3: CASSSAGTNYGYTF. The CDR3 region has the DNA TGTGCCAGCAGCTCCGCGGGGACTAACTATGGCTACACCTTC.

This clone was seen more than once but under ten times. The chain uses TRBV25-1 and TRBJ1-6; 9 nucleotides agree with TRBD1. The CDR3 is 17 amino acids. The V gene end was trimmed by 1 base and the J gene end by 9 bases; junction bases not matched to a gene: 10. Germline CDR1 and CDR2: MGHDK and SYGVNS. The CDR3 nucleotides are TGTGCCAGCAGTGAATTTACCGGGACAGGGAGGGTTTCACCCCTCCACTTT. It translates to CASSEFTGTGRVSPLHF.

This clone was seen a single time. The chain employs TRBV28 and TRBJ1-2, with 8 bases that match TRBD1. Germline V CDR1 and CDR2: MDHEN, SYDVKM. The CDR3 has 15 amino acids. Trimming cost V 5 bases and J 4 bases; bases outside gene matches: 9. The CDR3 reads CASSLRTGSIYGYTF. For the CDR3, the DNA is TGTGCCAGCAGTCTAAGGACAGGGTCGATCTATGGCTACACCTTC.

V and J are TRBV12-3 or TRBV12-4 and TRBJ2-3, with TRBD1 matching 8 bases. V was pared by 3 bases and J by 11 bases, with 1 base of the junction left unmatched. The CDR3 totals 11 residues. CDR3 sequence reads: CASSFGQGQYF. The DNA of the CDR3 is TGTGCCAGCAGTTTCGGACAGGGGCAGTATTTT.

The chain combines TRBV5-1 with TRBJ2-5; 10 bases are shared with TRBD1. Looked up from germline, CDR1 is SGHRS and CDR2 is YFSETQ. The length of the CDR3 is 14 residues. With V trimmed by 4 bases and J by 1 base, 1 base remained unmatched. The CDR3, as DNA: TGCGCCAGCAGCCGGGACAGGGGCCAAGAGACCCAGTACTTC. Protein sequence: CASSRDRGQETQYF.

In the case of this clone: Other nucleotide sequences in the sample specify the same CDR3. The rearrangement joins TRBV7-9 to TRBJ1-2, with TRBD1 matching over 7 bases. CDR1 is SEHNR and CDR2 is FQNEAQ in the germline V gene (reference sequence). CDR3 length: 14 amino acids. After removal of 2 bases from V and 5 bases from J, the junction contained 5 bases not matched to a gene. Here the CDR3 reads CASSLNRGDYGYTF. DNA of the CDR3: TGTGCCAGCAGCTTAAACAGGGGAGATTATGGCTACACCTTC. Full variable domain (remainder filled in from reference TRBV7-9 and TRBJ1-2): DTGVSQNPRHKITKRGQNVTFRCDPISEHNRLYWYRQTLGQGPEFLTYFQNEAQLEKSRLLSDRFSAERPKGSFSTLEIQRTEQGDSAMYLCASSLNRGDYGYTFGSGTRLTVV.

This chain connects TRBV3-1 (or the pseudogene TRBV3-2) to TRBJ2-3; perhaps TRBD2 as D (6 bases). V lost 4 bases, J lost 0 bases, and 11 bases lay in between. The germline gives CDR1 LGHDT, CDR2 YNNKEL (reference sequence). The CDR3 loop spans 15 amino acids. CDR3 loop: CASSPRSGSTDTQYF. The CDR3 DNA reads TGTGCCAGCAGCCCCCGTAGCGGAAGCACAGATACGCAGTATTTT.

Worth noting for this clone: This CDR3 is also generated by other DNA sequences in the sample. V is TRBV6-5 and J is TRBJ1-3; D uncertain. Trimming removed 6 bases from V and 1 base from J, with 4 bases in between. CDR3 length: 12 residues. Germline CDR1 and CDR2: MNHEY and SVGAGI. In DNA, the CDR3 is TGTGCCAGCAGAACTTCTGGAAACACCATATATTTT. As protein: CASRTSGNTIYF.

The chain is built from TRBV11-2 and TRBJ1-2; TRBD1 matches at 7 bases. The CDR3 consists of 13 residues. J lost 5 bases, V lost 5 bases, and 5 bases had no gene match. Germline CDR1 reads SGHAT; CDR2 reads FQNNGV. The CDR3 nucleotides read TGTGCCAGCAGCCTGGGACAGTCATATGGCTACACCTTC. It specifies CASSLGQSYGYTF. The whole variable domain, filled in from reference TRBV11-2 and TRBJ1-2, reads EAGVAQSPRYKIIEKRQSVAFWCNPISGHATLYWYQQILGQGPKLLIQFQNNGVVDDSQLPKDRFSAERLKGVDSTLKIQPAKLEDSAVYLCASSLGQSYGYTFGSGTRLTVV.

The V and J genes are TRBV5-5 and TRBJ2-1; possible D gene TRBD1, 5 bases. Germline V gives CDR1 SGHKS, CDR2 YYEKEE (reference sequence). The CDR3 is 15 amino acids. The V end was cut by 4 bases, the J end by 0 bases, with 11 bases between. The CDR3 region is CASSDWGSSYNEQFF. CDR3 coding DNA: TGTGCCAGCAGCGACTGGGGCAGCTCCTACAATGAGCAGTTCTTC. The variable domain in full, with the rest retrieved from reference TRBV5-5 and TRBJ2-1, is DAGVTQSPTHLIKTRGQQVTLRCSPISGHKSVSWYQQVLGQGPQFIFQYYEKEERGRGNFPDRFSARQFPNYSSELNVNALLLGDSALYLCASSDWGSSYNEQFFGPGTRLTVL.

The CDR3 is CASSWMGGAHNEQFF. The CDR3 nucleotides are TGTGCCAGCAGCTGGATGGGGGGGGCACACAATGAGCAGTTCTTC. The chain combines TRBV7-2 with TRBJ2-1, with D possibly being TRBD2 (7 bases). V gave up 4 bases and J gave up 5 bases, with 15 bases separating them. The CDR3 contains 15 residues. In germline, CDR1 is SGHTA, CDR2 FQGNSA.

CDR3 amino acids: CATRTGNNQPQHF. CDR3 in DNA: TGTGCCACCAGGACAGGAAACAATCAGCCCCAGCATTTT. The chain links TRBV28 to TRBJ1-5, with 7 bases identical to TRBD1. In germline, CDR1 is MDHEN, CDR2 SYDVKM. This CDR3 contains 13 residues. The ends lost 10 bases at V and 3 bases at J; junction bases unmatched: 6.

This clone was detected only once. V usage is TRBV12-3 or TRBV12-4 and J usage is TRBJ1-1, with 7 bases lining up with TRBD1. The ends lost 1 base at V and 11 bases at J; junction bases unmatched: 4. The CDR3 spans 12 residues. CDR3 in DNA: TGTGCCAGCAGTTTAGGGACAGGCAAGGCTTTCTTT. Translated, it gives CASSLGTGKAFF.

This chain uses TRBV4-1 with TRBJ2-3; the D is unclear. The CDR3 spans 12 residues. The V gene lost 4 bases and the J gene lost 5 bases, with 7 bases spanning the gap. CDR1 and CDR2 from the germline V gene are MGHRA and YSYEKL. CDR3 protein: CASSLPRDTQYF. The CDR3 region has the DNA TGCGCCAGCAGCCTTCCTCGAGATACGCAGTATTTT.

Notes on this clone: The DNA is omitted, as the CDR3 cannot be located on it reliably, and the CDR3 follows TCRdb's listing. The chain employs TRBV6-2 or TRBV6-3 and TRBJ2-2; TRBD2, the table's D call, was not compared with the DNA. From germline, CDR1 is MNHEY and CDR2 SVGEGT. Counting both end residues, the CDR3 totals 12 amino acids. This CDR3 reads CASSLRAGELFF.

The chain has TRBV3-1 (or the pseudogene TRBV3-2) and TRBJ2-4, with 7 bases identical to TRBD1. The trim removed 2 bases at V and 8 bases at J, leaving 9 bases unmatched. Looked up from germline, CDR1 is LGHDT and CDR2 is YNNKEL (reference sequence). The CDR3 spans 15 residues. The CDR3 here is CASSQKGTVLHIQYF. CDR3 DNA: TGTGCCAGCAGCCAAAAAGGGACAGTTTTGCACATTCAGTACTTC.

The chain recombines TRBV27 with TRBJ2-7; tentative D call: TRBD1 (6 bases). The V and J ends lost 5 bases and 5 bases respectively, with 19 bases between them. Per germline, CDR1 MNHEY and CDR2 SMNVEV (reference sequence). The CDR3 sequence is 15 residues long. The CDR3 reads CASSPLTGLTHEQYF. Written as DNA, the CDR3 is TGTGCCAGCAGTCCCTTAACAGGGTTAACTCACGAGCAGTACTTC.